The 18 T cell receptor beta chains in this list originate from one sample, sequenced in a study of radiotherapy plus CTLA-4 blockade in lung cancer. Profiling relied on immunoSEQ multiplex PCR, and the TCRdb table lists in-frame clones only, not all of them. The sample consists of tens of thousands of clones, just under 85% of them appearing once. This material consisted of peripheral blood, taken from a patient treated with radiotherapy plus ipilimumab. These receptors were taken from a human donor with non-small cell lung cancer whose response to radiotherapy plus ipilimumab could not be evaluated.

The chain employs TRBV7-2 and TRBJ1-1; D unclear. Trimming cost V 2 bases and J 4 bases, with 5 bases left between them. There are 12 residues in the CDR3. Per germline, CDR1 SGHTA and CDR2 FQGNSA. The CDR3 region is CASSLRGTEAFF. The CDR3 DNA reads TGTGCCAGCAGCTTACGGGGCACTGAAGCTTTCTTT.

The chain links TRBV6-6 to TRBJ2-7, with 9 bases matching TRBD2. The V gene end was trimmed by 4 bases and the J gene end by 4 bases; junction bases not matched to a gene: 8. Germline values: CDR1 MNHNY, CDR2 SVGAGI (reference sequence). This CDR3 has 15 residues. The CDR3 loop is CASSSSAGGFYEQYF. The CDR3 DNA reads TGTGCCAGCAGTTCCTCAGCGGGAGGCTTTTACGAGCAGTACTTC.

The chain employs TRBV28 and TRBJ1-5; tentatively, D is TRBD1 (6 bases). This CDR3 has 15 residues. V dropped 7 bases and J dropped 0 bases, with 13 bases sitting between them. In germline, CDR1 is MDHEN, CDR2 SYDVKM. The CDR3 nucleotides read TGTGCCAGCAAGACAGGAAAGTATAGCAATCAGCCCCAGCATTTT. It is translated as CASKTGKYSNQPQHF.

The CDR3, as DNA: TGTGCCAGCTCACCACCGGGCAGCTTACTCCTTACTGGAAACACCATATATTTT. It codes for CASSPPGSLLLTGNTIYF. The chain couples TRBV18 to TRBJ1-3; D call uncertain. The CDR3 consists of 18 residues. The V and J ends lost 0 bases and 2 bases respectively, with 17 bases between them. From germline, CDR1 is KGHSH and CDR2 LQKENI. The complete variable domain, with remaining parts taken from reference TRBV18 and TRBJ1-3, reads NAGVMQNPRHLVRRRGQEARLRCSPMKGHSHVYWYRQLPEEGLKFMVYLQKENIIDESGMPKERFSAEFPKEGPSILRIQQVVRGDSAAYFCASSPPGSLLLTGNTIYFGEGSWLTVV.

Comments on this clone: This specimen includes other DNA sequences encoding the same CDR3. This chain joins TRBV28 and TRBJ1-5, with D possibly matching TRBD1 (6 bases). CDR1 is MDHEN, CDR2 SYDVKM, per germline. The V end was cut by 2 bases, the J end by 7 bases, with 9 bases between. The CDR3 covers 13 residues. Here the CDR3 reads CASSLQQGQPQHF. The CDR3, as DNA: TGTGCCAGCAGTTTACAACAGGGCCAGCCCCAGCATTTT.

This clone was detected only a few times. J is TRBJ2-1 and V is TRBV5-1; TRBD1 aligns across 9 bases. This CDR3 region has 15 residues. V lost 2 bases to trimming and J lost 7 bases; unmatched junction nucleotides: 7. Germline V gene data show CDR1 as SGHRS and CDR2 as YFSETQ. DNA of the CDR3: TGCGCCAGCAGCTTCGGGACAGGGTCGTTGAATGAGCAGTTCTTC. It codes for CASSFGTGSLNEQFF.

The chain links TRBV18 to TRBJ1-2; D possibly corresponds to TRBD1 (6 bases). Germline V gene lookup returns CDR1 KGHSH and CDR2 LQKENI. With 3 bases removed from V and 4 bases from J, the gap between germline ends came to 12 bases. CDR3 length: 14 amino acids. CDR3 DNA: TGTGCCAGCTCACCTTCAGGGGATTCCTATGGCTACACCTTC. Translation gives CASSPSGDSYGYTF.

The chain employs TRBV28 and TRBJ2-7; 7 nucleotides align to TRBD1. Germline V gene lookup returns CDR1 MDHEN and CDR2 SYDVKM. This CDR3 region has 15 residues. Losses at the gene ends were 6 bases for V and 1 base for J; bases not matched to a gene: 9. The CDR3 sequence is CASSPTGVLSYEQYF. CDR3 coding DNA: TGTGCCAGCAGCCCCACAGGGGTGCTATCCTACGAGCAGTACTTC.

The chain joins TRBV19 to TRBJ1-2; 8 nucleotides match TRBD1. V was clipped by 6 bases and J by 8 bases; unmatched bases: 11. The CDR3 covers 14 residues. Germline CDR1 LNHDA, CDR2 SQIVND (reference sequence). CDR3 coding DNA: TGTGCCAGTAGAACCGGACAGGGCGGTGGCGGCTACACCTTC. This translates into CASRTGQGGGGYTF.

This chain connects TRBV28 to TRBJ2-1, with D perhaps matching TRBD2 (6 bases). Trimming left V 6 bases short and J 6 bases short, with 15 bases between. Germline-derived CDR1 and CDR2 are MDHEN and SYDVKM. The CDR3 has 14 amino acids. This CDR3 reads CASRWEATFNEQFF. CDR3 bases: TGTGCCAGCAGGTGGGAGGCTACCTTCAATGAGCAGTTCTTC.

The J gene is TRBJ1-5, the V gene TRBV28; D is unresolved. CDR3 size: 14 residues. The V and J ends lost 5 bases and 2 bases respectively, with 10 bases between them. CDR1 MDHEN and CDR2 SYDVKM come from the germline V gene. In nucleotides, the CDR3 is TGTGCCAGCAGTGGGAGAGCGGGCAATCAGCCCCAGCATTTT. This gives the protein CASSGRAGNQPQHF.

This chain's CDR3 is CASSSGQGLYTF. The CDR3 nucleotides read TGCGCCAGCAGCTCGGGGCAGGGACTTTACACCTTC. This chain joins TRBV5-1 and TRBJ1-2; possibly TRBD1 for D (5 bases). CDR3 length equals 12 residues. CDR1 and CDR2 (germline): SGHRS, YFSETQ. The V end lost 3 bases, the J end lost 11 bases, and 14 bases lay between the germline ends. The full variable domain, its missing parts supplied by reference TRBV5-1 and TRBJ1-2, is KAGVTQTPRYLIKTRGQQVTLSCSPISGHRSVSWYQQTPGQGLQFLFEYFSETQRNKGNFPGRFSGRQFSNSRSEMNVSTLELGDSALYLCASSSGQGLYTFGSGTRLTVV.

The chain is built from TRBV30 and TRBJ2-7; the D gene is possibly TRBD1 (5 bases). Germline V gives CDR1 GTSNPN, CDR2 SVGIG (reference sequence). This CDR3 is 11 amino acids long. V was clipped by 1 base and J by 13 bases, with 14 bases between them. As DNA, the CDR3 is TGTGCCTGGAGTGAACAGGAGTGGTTTTACTTC. It codes for CAWSEQEWFYF. Full variable domain (remainder filled in from reference TRBV30 and TRBJ2-7): SQTIHQWPATLVQPVGSPLSLECTVEGTSNPNLYWYRQAAGRGLQLLFYSVGIGQISSEVPQNLSASRPQDRQFILSSKKLLLSDSGFYLCAWSEQEWFYFGPGTRLTVT.

J is TRBJ2-1 and V is TRBV7-2, with no clear D. Germline V lookup: CDR1 SGHTA, CDR2 FQGNSA. Deletions cut 1 base from V and 3 bases from J, with 19 bases between. This CDR3 is built from 18 residues. The CDR3 reads CASSLVFVGARDYNEQFF. The CDR3 DNA follows: TGTGCCAGCAGCTTAGTTTTTGTGGGCGCAAGAGACTACAATGAGCAGTTCTTC.

CDR3 DNA sequence: TGCGCCAGCGGACCGGGGGGGAGCTCCTACAATGAGCAGTTCTTC. Protein: CASGPGGSSYNEQFF. The chain combines TRBV5-1 with TRBJ2-1, with TRBD2 identical over 8 bases. Germline V lookup: CDR1 SGHRS, CDR2 YFSETQ. Unmatched junction bases numbered 6, after V lost 7 bases and J lost 0 bases. The CDR3 consists of 15 residues.

The chain uses TRBV5-4 and TRBJ1-1; possibly TRBD1 for D (6 bases). In germline, CDR1 is SGHNT, CDR2 YYREEE (reference sequence). The CDR3 loop spans 13 amino acids. The V end was cut by 0 bases, the J end by 8 bases, with 11 bases between. Here the CDR3 DNA reads TGTGCCAGCAGCTTGGCCCGACAGGTAGAAGCTTTCTTT. Translating gives CASSLARQVEAFF. Combining the CDR3 with reference TRBV5-4 and TRBJ1-1 gives the whole variable domain ETGVTQSPTHLIKTRGQQVTLRCSSQSGHNTVSWYQQALGQGPQFIFQYYREEENGRGNFPPRFSGLQFPNYSSELNVNALELDDSALYLCASSLARQVEAFFGQGTRLTVV.

The rearrangement joins TRBV6-4 to TRBJ2-1, with TRBD1 matching 7 bases. This CDR3 has 13 residues. Losses at the gene ends were 4 bases for V and 7 bases for J; bases not matched to a gene: 4. The V gene's germline CDR1 is MRHNA and CDR2 SNTAGT. CDR3 region: CASSAGRGNEQFF. For the CDR3, the DNA is TGTGCCAGCAGTGCAGGCAGGGGGAATGAGCAGTTCTTC.

This clone was detected once. The chain employs TRBV7-9 and TRBJ2-2; TRBD2 might be the D (6 bases). The V gene's germline CDR1 is SEHNR and CDR2 FQNEAQ (reference sequence). V dropped 1 base and J dropped 7 bases, with 19 bases sitting between them. This CDR3 has 17 residues. The CDR3 reads CASSLGSPTSLSGELFF. The CDR3 DNA reads as TGTGCCAGCAGCTTAGGCTCACCGACTAGTTTGAGCGGGGAGCTGTTTTTT.